Listed below are T cell receptor beta chains from one sample, sequenced in a study of T cell responses to AZD1222 COVID-19 vaccine. The data were produced by immunoSEQ multiplex PCR, yet TCRdb's version contains in-frame clones alone and is incomplete. The sample includes 150,000 to 200,000 clones, approximately 87% of them seen just once. This specimen was peripheral blood, taken on day 0 of MenACWY control vaccination. These TCRs come from an adult in good health. Each CDR3 is given with its conserved first and last residue. D genes are given only for firm matches. Expanded clones are given a class, and other clones once, few, many or no size at all.

size: .
J: TRBJ1-6
D: TRBD1
V: TRBV6-5
CDR3: CASSRGQGGDSPLHF
DNA: TGTGCCAGCAGCCGCGGACAGGGGGGAGATTCACCCCTCCACTTT

size: .
J: TRBJ1-2
D: .
V: TRBV25-1
CDR3: CASSGGTFWYGYTF
DNA: TGTGCCAGCAGTGGGGGGACGTTTTGGTATGGCTACACCTTC

size: .
J: TRBJ2-2
D: .
V: TRBV7-3
CDR3: CASSLIWEGANTGELFF
DNA: TGTGCCAGCAGCTTAATATGGGAGGGGGCGAACACCGGGGAGCTGTTTTTT

size: few
J: TRBJ2-7
D: TRBD1
V: TRBV20-1
CDR3: CSASPGQSYEQYF
DNA: TGCAGTGCTAGTCCGGGACAGTCCTACGAGCAGTACTTC

size: .
J: TRBJ1-2
D: .
V: TRBV7-9
CDR3: CASSLAGNYGYTF
DNA: TGTGCCAGCAGCTTAGCGGGGAACTATGGCTACACCTTC

size: .
J: TRBJ2-7
D: .
V: TRBV5-8
CDR3: CASPTRSEQYF
DNA: TGTGCCAGCCCAACGCGATCGGAGCAGTACTTC

size: .
J: TRBJ2-3
D: .
V: TRBV2
CDR3: CASMDYTQYF
DNA: TGTGCCAGCATGGATTATACGCAGTATTTT

size: .
J: TRBJ2-2
D: TRBD2
V: TRBV7-8
CDR3: CAIQAGRNTGELFF
DNA: TGTGCCATCCAAGCGGGGCGGAACACCGGGGAGCTGTTTTTT

size: .
J: TRBJ1-6
D: .
V: TRBV28
CDR3: CASSPSFSPLHF
DNA: TGTGCCAGCAGTCCTAGTTTCTCACCCCTCCACTTT

size: .
J: TRBJ2-6
D: TRBD2
V: TRBV28
CDR3: CASSSTPRGAGANVLTF
DNA: TGTGCCAGCAGTTCGACCCCGCGGGGGGCTGGGGCCAACGTCCTGACTTTC

size: .
J: TRBJ2-1
D: TRBD1
V: TRBV28
CDR3: CASSLPYRGEQFF
DNA: TGTGCCAGCAGTTTACCCTACAGGGGTGAGCAGTTCTTC

size: .
J: TRBJ1-5
D: .
V: TRBV6-5
CDR3: CASSYSRTAGPQHF
DNA: TGTGCCAGCAGTTACTCGAGGACAGCCGGGCCCCAGCATTTT

size: .
J: TRBJ2-7
D: .
V: TRBV28
CDR3: CASRLGGQGVYEQYF
DNA: TGTGCCAGCAGACTCGGGGGGCAGGGAGTCTACGAGCAGTACTTC

size: .
J: TRBJ2-1
D: TRBD2
V: TRBV5-1
CDR3: CASSSRTSGRANEQFF
DNA: TGCGCCAGCAGCTCAAGGACTAGCGGGAGGGCGAATGAGCAGTTCTTC

size: .
J: TRBJ2-3
D: TRBD1
V: TRBV7-3
CDR3: CASSLTTGATDTQYF
DNA: TGTGCCAGCAGCTTAACAACAGGGGCCACAGATACGCAGTATTTT

size: .
J: TRBJ2-1
D: .
V: TRBV7-9
CDR3: CASSLISDEQFF
DNA: TGTGCCAGCAGCTTAATCTCAGATGAGCAGTTCTTC

size: once
J: TRBJ2-7
D: TRBD1
V: TRBV6-5
CDR3: CASSGRQGAYEQYF
DNA: TGTGCCAGCAGCGGAAGACAGGGCGCCTACGAGCAGTACTTC

size: .
J: TRBJ2-1
D: .
V: TRBV6-5
CDR3: CASSYGGLGEQFF
DNA: TGTGCCAGCAGTTACGGGGGGCTAGGTGAGCAGTTCTTC

size: .
J: TRBJ2-3
D: .
V: TRBV6-1
CDR3: CASSEEAGAGTDTQYF
DNA: TGTGCCAGCAGTGAAGAGGCGGGTGCGGGCACAGATACGCAGTATTTT

size: .
J: TRBJ2-7
D: .
V: TRBV6-1
CDR3: CASSETEDEQYF
DNA: TGTGCCAGCAGTGAAACAGAGGACGAGCAGTACTTC

size: .
J: TRBJ1-6
D: TRBD1
V: TRBV28
CDR3: CASSDRGSPLHF
DNA: TGTGCCAGCAGTGACAGGGGCTCACCCCTCCACTTT

size: .
J: TRBJ2-2
D: .
V: TRBV20-1
CDR3: CSASVGGELFF
DNA: TGCAGTGCTAGTGTTGGCGGGGAGCTGTTTTTT

size: .
J: TRBJ2-7
D: .
V: TRBV19
CDR3: CASSSVPAGSYEQYF
DNA: TGTGCCAGTAGTTCGGTTCCAGCCGGGTCCTACGAGCAGTACTTC

size: once
J: TRBJ1-1
D: .
V: TRBV5-1
CDR3: CASSSYGVEAEAFF
DNA: TGCGCCAGCAGCTCTTACGGGGTTGAGGCTGAAGCTTTCTTT

size: .
J: TRBJ1-1
D: .
V: TRBV5-5
CDR3: CASSLAVGATEAFF
DNA: TGTGCCAGCAGCTTGGCGGTGGGGGCCACTGAAGCTTTCTTT

size: .
J: TRBJ2-1
D: .
V: TRBV9
CDR3: CASSVGPGRDEQFF
DNA: TGTGCCAGCAGCGTAGGTCCAGGGAGAGATGAGCAGTTCTTC

size: .
J: TRBJ1-5
D: TRBD1
V: TRBV6-5
CDR3: CASTPQGGQPQHF
DNA: TGTGCCAGCACCCCCCAGGGGGGTCAGCCCCAGCATTTT

size: .
J: TRBJ2-3
D: TRBD2
V: TRBV30
CDR3: CAWASGGFDTQYF
DNA: TGTGCCTGGGCTAGCGGGGGGTTCGATACGCAGTATTTT

size: .
J: TRBJ2-1
D: TRBD2
V: TRBV6-5
CDR3: CASSYRPREDNEQFF
DNA: TGTGCCAGCAGTTACCGACCGCGGGAGGACAATGAGCAGTTCTTC

size: .
J: TRBJ1-3
D: .
V: TRBV7-8
CDR3: CASSPTTVSGNTIYF
DNA: TGTGCCAGCAGCCCCACGACAGTCTCTGGAAACACCATATATTTT

size: .
J: TRBJ2-5
D: .
V: TRBV7-2
CDR3: CASSRSSEETQYF
DNA: TGTGCCAGCAGCCGATCTAGTGAGGAGACCCAGTACTTC

size: .
J: TRBJ1-1
D: .
V: TRBV5-4
CDR3: CASSEGVGTEAFF
DNA: TGTGCCAGCAGCGAAGGGGTGGGCACTGAAGCTTTCTTT

size: once
J: TRBJ2-6
D: .
V: TRBV2
CDR3: CATPGTETSSGANVLTF
DNA: TGTGCCACCCCCGGAACAGAAACAAGTTCTGGGGCCAACGTCCTGACTTTC

size: .
J: TRBJ1-3
D: .
V: TRBV6-5
CDR3: CVCSSYSGNTIYF
DNA: TGTGTATGCTCGAGCTACTCTGGAAACACCATATATTTT

size: .
J: TRBJ2-7
D: .
V: TRBV6-5
CDR3: CASSTPGYEQYF
DNA: TGTGCCAGCAGTACTCCCGGATACGAGCAGTACTTC

size: .
J: TRBJ2-3
D: .
V: TRBV5-4
CDR3: CASSLGQITDTQYF
DNA: TGTGCCAGCAGCTTGGGACAGATCACAGATACGCAGTATTTT

size: .
J: TRBJ2-7
D: TRBD2
V: TRBV7-2
CDR3: CAIHPAGGPREQYF
DNA: TGTGCCATCCACCCGGCGGGAGGGCCGCGCGAGCAGTACTTC

size: few
J: TRBJ2-7
D: .
V: TRBV11-1
CDR3: CASSTTGAYEQYF
DNA: TGTGCCAGCAGCACGACGGGAGCCTACGAGCAGTACTTC

size: .
J: TRBJ2-7
D: .
V: TRBV9
CDR3: CASSTADSYEQYF
DNA: TGTGCCAGCAGCACCGCCGACAGCTACGAGCAGTACTTC

size: .
J: TRBJ1-2
D: TRBD1
V: TRBV28
CDR3: CASSPGQANYGYTF
DNA: TGTGCCAGCAGCCCCGGACAGGCCAACTATGGCTACACCTTC

size: .
J: TRBJ2-7
D: TRBD1
V: TRBV30
CDR3: CAWSRGQGSYEQYF
DNA: TGTGCCTGGAGTAGGGGACAGGGGTCCTACGAGCAGTACTTC

size: .
J: TRBJ1-5
D: .
V: TRBV2
CDR3: CASRGGGNSGVQPQHF
DNA: TGTGCCAGCCGTGGGGGGGGCAACTCCGGGGTTCAGCCCCAGCATTTT

size: .
J: TRBJ2-1
D: .
V: TRBV9
CDR3: CASSVGLAVSYNEQFF
DNA: TGTGCCAGCAGCGTGGGGTTGGCGGTCTCCTACAATGAGCAGTTCTTC

size: few
J: TRBJ2-1
D: .
V: TRBV9
CDR3: CASSAYARNEQFF
DNA: TGTGCCAGCAGCGCCTATGCTAGGAATGAGCAGTTCTTC

size: .
J: TRBJ2-2
D: .
V: TRBV10-3
CDR3: CASNRDQNTGELFF
DNA: TGTGCCAGCAACCGAGACCAAAACACCGGGGAGCTGTTTTTT

size: .
J: TRBJ2-3
D: TRBD1
V: TRBV10-3
CDR3: CAISAGQGAADTQYF
DNA: TGTGCCATCAGTGCCGGACAGGGGGCGGCCGATACGCAGTATTTT

size: .
J: TRBJ2-7
D: TRBD1
V: TRBV9
CDR3: CASSGGTGWAYEQYF
DNA: TGTGCCAGCAGCGGCGGGACAGGTTGGGCATACGAGCAGTACTTC

size: .
J: TRBJ1-5
D: .
V: TRBV29-1
CDR3: CSVVVGNQPQHF
DNA: TGCAGCGTGGTTGTGGGCAATCAGCCCCAGCATTTT

size: few
J: TRBJ1-5
D: .
V: TRBV10-2
CDR3: CASSESAPNQPQHF
DNA: TGCGCCAGCAGTGAGTCGGCACCTAATCAGCCCCAGCATTTT

size: once
J: TRBJ2-3
D: TRBD2
V: TRBV2
CDR3: CASSELGLGTDTQYF
DNA: TGTGCCAGCAGTGAACTGGGACTAGGCACAGATACGCAGTATTTT

size: .
J: TRBJ1-5
D: .
V: TRBV30
CDR3: CAWSVGSAPNQPQHF
DNA: TGTGCCTGGAGTGTAGGTTCGGCCCCTAATCAGCCCCAGCATTTT

size: few
J: TRBJ2-7
D: .
V: TRBV5-1
CDR3: CASSLGGEQYF
DNA: TGCGCCAGCAGCTTGGGGGGCGAGCAGTACTTC

size: .
J: TRBJ2-7
D: .
V: TRBV7-3
CDR3: CASSFPSYEQYF
DNA: TGTGCCAGCAGCTTCCCCTCCTACGAGCAGTACTTC

size: .
J: TRBJ2-1
D: .
V: TRBV27
CDR3: CASSLLQVANEQFF
DNA: TGTGCCAGCAGTTTACTCCAGGTTGCCAATGAGCAGTTCTTC

size: .
J: TRBJ2-7
D: TRBD1
V: TRBV19
CDR3: CASRDRGESYEQYF
DNA: TGTGCCAGTAGAGACAGGGGAGAGAGCTACGAGCAGTACTTC